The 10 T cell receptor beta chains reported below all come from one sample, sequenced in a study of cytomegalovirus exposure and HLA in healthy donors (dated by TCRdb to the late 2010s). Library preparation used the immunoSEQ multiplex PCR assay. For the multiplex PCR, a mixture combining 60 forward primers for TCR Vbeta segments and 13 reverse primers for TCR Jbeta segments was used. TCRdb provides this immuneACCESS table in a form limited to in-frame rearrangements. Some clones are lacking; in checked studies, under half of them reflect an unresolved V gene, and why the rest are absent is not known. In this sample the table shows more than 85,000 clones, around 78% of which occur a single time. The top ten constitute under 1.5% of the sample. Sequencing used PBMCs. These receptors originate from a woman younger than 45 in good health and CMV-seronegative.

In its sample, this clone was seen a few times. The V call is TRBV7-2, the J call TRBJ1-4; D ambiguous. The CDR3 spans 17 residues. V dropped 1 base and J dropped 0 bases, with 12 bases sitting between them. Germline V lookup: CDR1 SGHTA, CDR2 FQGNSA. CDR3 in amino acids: CASSLDPGSSTNEKLFF. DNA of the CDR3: TGTGCCAGCAGCTTAGATCCGGGGTCATCAACTAATGAAAAACTGTTTTTT.

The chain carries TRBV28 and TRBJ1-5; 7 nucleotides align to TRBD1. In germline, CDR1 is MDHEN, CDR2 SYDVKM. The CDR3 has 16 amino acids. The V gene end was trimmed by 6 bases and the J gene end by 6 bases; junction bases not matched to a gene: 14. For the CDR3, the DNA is TGTGCCAGCAGCCCCCCCCCTTTAGGGGGCATTCAGCCCCAGCATTTT. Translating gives CASSPPPLGGIQPQHF. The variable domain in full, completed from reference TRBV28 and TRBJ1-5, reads DVKVTQSSRYLVKRTGEKVFLECVQDMDHENMFWYRQDPGLGLRLIYFSYDVKMKEKGDIPEGYSVSREKKERFSLILESASTNQTSMYLCASSPPPLGGIQPQHFGDGTRLSIL.

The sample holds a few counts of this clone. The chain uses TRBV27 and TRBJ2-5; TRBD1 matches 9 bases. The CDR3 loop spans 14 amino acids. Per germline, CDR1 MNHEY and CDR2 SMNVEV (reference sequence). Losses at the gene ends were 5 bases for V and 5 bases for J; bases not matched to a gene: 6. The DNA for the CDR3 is TGTGCCAGCAGTATTACAGGGGGCGGGGAGACCCAGTACTTC. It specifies CASSITGGGETQYF.

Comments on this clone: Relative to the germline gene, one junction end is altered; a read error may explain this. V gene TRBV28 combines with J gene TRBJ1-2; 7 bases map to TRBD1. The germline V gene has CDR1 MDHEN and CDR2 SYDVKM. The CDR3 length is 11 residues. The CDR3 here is CAVQTRGLPVF. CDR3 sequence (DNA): TGTGCCGTTCAAACAAGGGGGCTACCGGTGTTC.

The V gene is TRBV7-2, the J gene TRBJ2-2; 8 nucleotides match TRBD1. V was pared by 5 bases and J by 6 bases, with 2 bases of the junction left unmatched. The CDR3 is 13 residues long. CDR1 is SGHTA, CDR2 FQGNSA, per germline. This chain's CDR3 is CASSVQGAGELFF. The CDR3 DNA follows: TGTGCCAGCAGCGTACAGGGGGCCGGGGAGCTGTTTTTT.

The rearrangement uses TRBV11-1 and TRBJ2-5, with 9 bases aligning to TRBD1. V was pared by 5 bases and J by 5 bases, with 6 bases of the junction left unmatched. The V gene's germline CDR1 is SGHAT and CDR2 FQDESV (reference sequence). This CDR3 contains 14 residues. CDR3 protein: CASSHRGRGETQYF. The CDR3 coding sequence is TGTGCCAGCAGCCACAGGGGGCGCGGGGAGACCCAGTACTTC.

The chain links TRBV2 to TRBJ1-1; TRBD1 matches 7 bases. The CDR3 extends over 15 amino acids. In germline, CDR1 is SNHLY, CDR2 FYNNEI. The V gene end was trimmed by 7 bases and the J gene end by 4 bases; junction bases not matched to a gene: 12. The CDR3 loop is CASTTGEGAITEAFF. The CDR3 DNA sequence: TGTGCCAGCACCACCGGAGAGGGGGCGATCACTGAAGCTTTCTTT.

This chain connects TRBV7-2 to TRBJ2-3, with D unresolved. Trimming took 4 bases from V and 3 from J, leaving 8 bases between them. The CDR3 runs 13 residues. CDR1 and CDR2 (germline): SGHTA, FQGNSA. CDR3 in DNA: TGTGCCAGCAGCTATGCCCGGACAGATACGCAGTATTTT. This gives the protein CASSYARTDTQYF.

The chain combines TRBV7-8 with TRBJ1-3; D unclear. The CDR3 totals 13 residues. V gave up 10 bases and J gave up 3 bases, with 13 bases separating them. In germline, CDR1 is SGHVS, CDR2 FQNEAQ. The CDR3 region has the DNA TGTGCCATCGCCCCAGATATTGGAAACACCATATATTTT. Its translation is CAIAPDIGNTIYF.

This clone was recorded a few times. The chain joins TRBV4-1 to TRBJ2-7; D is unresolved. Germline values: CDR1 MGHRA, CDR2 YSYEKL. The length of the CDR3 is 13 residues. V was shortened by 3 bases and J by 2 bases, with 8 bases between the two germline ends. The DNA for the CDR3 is TGCGCCAGCAGCCAGAGCGTAACCTACGAGCAGTACTTC. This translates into CASSQSVTYEQYF.